The 10 T cell receptor beta chains below all came from one sample that was sequenced in a study of CD4 T cells in relation to SARS-CoV-2 and coronaviruses. Only in-frame clones appear in the TCRdb table, and some are missing; sequencing was by immunoSEQ multiplex PCR. The sample shows approximately 70,000 clones, 93% of them seen only once. Unexposed donor CD4+ T cells date from about 2011-2018, before the COVID-19 pandemic. Sequenced input: naive CD4+ T cells from PBMCs. Sample subset: naive CD4+ T cells isolated by negative enrichment. These TCRs come from a human donor in good health.

The chain combines TRBV15 with TRBJ2-4; TRBD1 or TRBD2 may be the D gene (5 bases each). Germline V CDR1 and CDR2: LNHNV, YYDKDF (reference sequence). Trimming stripped 0 bases from V and 8 bases from J, with 14 bases between. CDR3 length: 15 amino acids. The CDR3 nucleotides are TGTGCCACCAGCAGAGACCCAGGGCCCGGGGACATTCAGTACTTC. Translation gives CATSRDPGPGDIQYF.

This clone has just a few counts. The chain carries TRBV2 and TRBJ1-5, with no clear D. This CDR3 spans 14 amino acids. With 1 base removed from V and 7 bases from J, the gap between germline ends came to 11 bases. CDR1 and CDR2 from the germline V gene are SNHLY and FYNNEI. CDR3 DNA: TGTGCCAGCAGTGAAGTCGTTGCCGGGCAGCCCCAGCATTTT. Its protein is CASSEVVAGQPQHF.

The genes are TRBV5-6 and TRBJ2-5, with D perhaps matching TRBD1 or TRBD2 (5 bases each). Trimming cost V 4 bases and J 2 bases, with 15 bases left between them. Per germline, CDR1 SGHDT and CDR2 YYEEEE. This CDR3 region has 15 residues. The CDR3 protein is CASSPLDRKQETQYF. DNA of the CDR3: TGTGCCAGCAGCCCACTAGACAGAAAGCAAGAGACCCAGTACTTC.

V usage is TRBV19 and J usage is TRBJ2-3, with D unresolved. This CDR3 is 13 amino acids long. V was pared by 1 base and J by 3 bases, with 5 bases between. Germline lookup yields CDR1 LNHDA and CDR2 SQIVND (reference sequence). The CDR3 here is CASSIGLTDTQYF. The CDR3 DNA is TGTGCCAGTAGTATAGGGCTTACAGATACGCAGTATTTT.

The V and J genes are TRBV6-5 and TRBJ1-1, with a possible D match to TRBD1 (5 bases). CDR3 length: 15 amino acids. The V gene's germline CDR1 is MNHEY and CDR2 SVGAGI. Trimming removed 6 bases at V and 4 bases at J, with 18 bases between. In DNA, the CDR3 is TGTGCCAGCAGAAGAAACGCGGGGGGGAGCACTGAAGCTTTCTTT. Protein product: CASRRNAGGSTEAFF.

This chain links TRBV5-4 with TRBJ2-1; D gene unclear. Germline lookup yields CDR1 SGHNT and CDR2 YYREEE (reference sequence). The CDR3 extends over 12 amino acids. Trimming took 5 bases from V and 4 from J, leaving 7 bases between them. The CDR3 sequence is CASSRAYNEQFF. The CDR3 DNA reads as TGTGCCAGCAGTCGAGCATACAATGAGCAGTTCTTC.

The gene calls are TRBV3-1 (or the pseudogene TRBV3-2) and TRBJ2-2; D may be TRBD1 or TRBD2 (5 bases each). This CDR3 spans 15 amino acids. CDR1 is LGHDT and CDR2 is YNNKEL in the germline V gene (reference sequence). V shed 7 bases and J shed 4 bases, with 16 bases lying between them. CDR3 sequence reads: CASTTGSRGTGELFF. Written as DNA, the CDR3 is TGTGCCAGCACCACAGGATCCCGGGGCACCGGGGAGCTGTTTTTT.

The rearrangement links TRBV7-8 to TRBJ2-5; no clear D gene. Germline V CDR1 and CDR2: SGHVS, FQNEAQ. Deletions cut 2 bases from V and 6 bases from J, with 13 bases between. The CDR3 sequence is 14 residues long. The CDR3 DNA is TGTGCCAGCAGCTTAACACCCCCTGTCCAGACCCAGTACTTC. The encoded protein is CASSLTPPVQTQYF.

The chain uses TRBV5-1 and TRBJ1-1; no clear D. This CDR3 comprises 14 residues. V was trimmed by 2 bases and J by 0 bases, leaving 8 bases between them. From germline, CDR1 is SGHRS and CDR2 YFSETQ. DNA of the CDR3: TGCGCCAGCAGCTTCCAGAACGTGAACACTGAAGCTTTCTTT. It encodes CASSFQNVNTEAFF.

The chain has TRBV25-1 and TRBJ2-3; 8 positions match TRBD2. Germline CDR1 and CDR2: MGHDK and SYGVNS. The CDR3 length is 15 residues. V lost 2 bases, J lost 4 bases, and 5 bases stayed unmatched. The CDR3, as DNA: TGTGCCAGCAGTGAACTAAGGACTAGCTCAGATACGCAGTATTTT. Its protein product is CASSELRTSSDTQYF.